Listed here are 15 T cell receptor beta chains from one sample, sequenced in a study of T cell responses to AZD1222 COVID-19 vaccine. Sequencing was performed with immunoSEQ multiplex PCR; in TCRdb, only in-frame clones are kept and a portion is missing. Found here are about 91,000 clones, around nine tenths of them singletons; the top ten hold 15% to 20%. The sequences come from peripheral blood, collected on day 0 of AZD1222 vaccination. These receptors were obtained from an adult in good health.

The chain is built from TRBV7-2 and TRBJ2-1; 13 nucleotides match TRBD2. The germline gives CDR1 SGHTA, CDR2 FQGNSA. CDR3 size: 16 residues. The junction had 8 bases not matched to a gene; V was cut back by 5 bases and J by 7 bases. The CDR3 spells CASSLGLAGENNEQFF. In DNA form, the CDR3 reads TGTGCCAGCAGCCTCGGACTAGCGGGAGAGAATAATGAGCAGTTCTTC.

CDR3 DNA: TGTGCCAGCTCACCAACCACGGGGAACACTGAAGCTTTCTTT. It translates to CASSPTTGNTEAFF. The V and J genes are TRBV18 and TRBJ1-1; no definite D call. The CDR3 has 14 amino acids. Trimming took off 2 bases at V and 1 base at J, with 8 bases between the two ends. Per germline, CDR1 KGHSH and CDR2 LQKENI.

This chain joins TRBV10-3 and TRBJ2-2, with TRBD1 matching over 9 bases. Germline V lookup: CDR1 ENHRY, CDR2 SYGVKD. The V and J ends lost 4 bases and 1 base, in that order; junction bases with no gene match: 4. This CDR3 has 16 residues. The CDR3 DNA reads TGTGCCATCAGTGGAAGACAGGGGGGGAACACCGGGGAGCTGTTTTTT. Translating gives CAISGRQGGNTGELFF.

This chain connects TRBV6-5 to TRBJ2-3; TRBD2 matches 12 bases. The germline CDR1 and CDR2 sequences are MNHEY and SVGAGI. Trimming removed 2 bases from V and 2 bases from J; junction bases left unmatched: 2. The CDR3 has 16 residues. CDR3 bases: TGTGCCAGCAGTTACGGACTAGCGGGGACCACAGATACGCAGTATTTT. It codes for CASSYGLAGTTDTQYF.

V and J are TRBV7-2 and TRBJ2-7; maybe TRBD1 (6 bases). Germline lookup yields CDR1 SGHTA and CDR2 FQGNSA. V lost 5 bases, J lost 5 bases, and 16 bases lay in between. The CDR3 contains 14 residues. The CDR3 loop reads CASSPGVSSHEQYF. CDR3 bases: TGTGCCAGCAGCCCAGGGGTCTCATCCCACGAGCAGTACTTC.

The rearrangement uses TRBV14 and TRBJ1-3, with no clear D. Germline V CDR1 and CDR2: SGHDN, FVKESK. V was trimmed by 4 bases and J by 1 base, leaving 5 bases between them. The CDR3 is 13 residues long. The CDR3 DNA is TGTGCCAGCAGCCCGGGTTCTGGAAACACCATATATTTT. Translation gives CASSPGSGNTIYF.

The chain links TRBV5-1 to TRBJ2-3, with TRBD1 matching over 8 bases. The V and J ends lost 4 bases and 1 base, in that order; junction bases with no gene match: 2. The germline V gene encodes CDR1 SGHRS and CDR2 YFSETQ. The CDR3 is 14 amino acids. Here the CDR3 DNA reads TGCGCCAGCAGCGCGGGACAGGGCACAGATACGCAGTATTTT. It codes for CASSAGQGTDTQYF.

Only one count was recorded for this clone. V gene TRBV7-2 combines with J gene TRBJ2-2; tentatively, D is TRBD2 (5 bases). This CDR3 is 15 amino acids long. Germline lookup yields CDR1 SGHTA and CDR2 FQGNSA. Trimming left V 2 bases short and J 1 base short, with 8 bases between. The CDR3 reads CASSLRGRNTGELFF. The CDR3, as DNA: TGTGCCAGCAGCTTACGGGGTAGGAACACCGGGGAGCTGTTTTTT.

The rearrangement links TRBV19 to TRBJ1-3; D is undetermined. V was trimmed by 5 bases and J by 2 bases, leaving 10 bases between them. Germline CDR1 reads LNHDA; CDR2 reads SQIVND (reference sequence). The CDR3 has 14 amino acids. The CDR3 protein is CASSFRRAGNTIYF. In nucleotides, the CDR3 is TGTGCCAGTAGTTTCCGGAGGGCTGGAAACACCATATATTTT. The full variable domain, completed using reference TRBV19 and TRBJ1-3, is DGGITQSPKYLFRKEGQNVTLSCEQNLNHDAMYWYRQDPGQGLRLIYYSQIVNDFQKGDIAEGYSVSREKKESFPLTVTSAQKNPTAFYLCASSFRRAGNTIYFGEGSWLTVV.

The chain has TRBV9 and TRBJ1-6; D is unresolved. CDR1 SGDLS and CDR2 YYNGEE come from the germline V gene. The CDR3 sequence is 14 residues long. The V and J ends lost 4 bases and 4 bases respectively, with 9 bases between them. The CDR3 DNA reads TGTGCCAGCAGCCTCGGAGGGTATAATTCACCCCTCCACTTT. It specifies CASSLGGYNSPLHF.

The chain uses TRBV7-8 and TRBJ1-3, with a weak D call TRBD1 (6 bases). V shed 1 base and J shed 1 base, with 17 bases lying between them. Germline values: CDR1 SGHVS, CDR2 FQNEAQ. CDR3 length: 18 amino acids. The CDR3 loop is CASSLVAGGEFSGNTIYF. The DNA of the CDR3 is TGTGCCAGCAGCTTAGTAGCCGGGGGCGAATTTTCTGGAAACACCATATATTTT.

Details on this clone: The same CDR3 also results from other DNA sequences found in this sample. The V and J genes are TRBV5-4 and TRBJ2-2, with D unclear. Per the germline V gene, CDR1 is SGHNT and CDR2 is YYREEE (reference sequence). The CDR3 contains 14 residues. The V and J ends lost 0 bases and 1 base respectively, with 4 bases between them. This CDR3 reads CASSLGGNTGELFF. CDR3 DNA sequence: TGTGCCAGCAGCTTGGGGGGGAACACCGGGGAGCTGTTTTTT. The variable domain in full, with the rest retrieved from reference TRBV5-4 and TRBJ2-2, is ETGVTQSPTHLIKTRGQQVTLRCSSQSGHNTVSWYQQALGQGPQFIFQYYREEENGRGNFPPRFSGLQFPNYSSELNVNALELDDSALYLCASSLGGNTGELFFGEGSRLTVL.

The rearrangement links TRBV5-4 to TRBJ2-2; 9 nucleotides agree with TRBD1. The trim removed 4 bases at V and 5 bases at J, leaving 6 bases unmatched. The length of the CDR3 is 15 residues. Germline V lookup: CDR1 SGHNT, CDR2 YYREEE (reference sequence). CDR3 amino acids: CASSGGTGYTGELFF. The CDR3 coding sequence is TGTGCCAGCAGCGGCGGGACAGGGTATACCGGGGAGCTGTTTTTT.

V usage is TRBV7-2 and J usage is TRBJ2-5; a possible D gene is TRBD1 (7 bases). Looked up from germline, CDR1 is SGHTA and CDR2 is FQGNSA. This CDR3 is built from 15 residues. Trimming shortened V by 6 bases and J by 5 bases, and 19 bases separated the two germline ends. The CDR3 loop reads CASRLSSGGWETQYF. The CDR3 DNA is TGTGCCAGCAGGCTAAGCTCAGGGGGGTGGGAGACCCAGTACTTC.

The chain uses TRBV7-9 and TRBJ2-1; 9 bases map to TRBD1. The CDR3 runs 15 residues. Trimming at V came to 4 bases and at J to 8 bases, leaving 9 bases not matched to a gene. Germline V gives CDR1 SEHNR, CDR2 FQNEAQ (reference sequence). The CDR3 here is CASSSRGTGLDEQFF. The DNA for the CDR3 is TGTGCCAGCAGCTCCCGCGGGACAGGGCTGGATGAGCAGTTCTTC.